Presented here are 31 T cell receptor beta chains from one specimen sequenced in a study of shared clonotypes between healthy human individuals. Sequenced by immunoSEQ multiplex PCR; TCRdb stores in-frame clones only, minus some. Of 2 million to 3 million clones in the sample, roughly 93% were seen once. The source material was naive CD4+ T cells from PBMCs. As for subset: CD45RA+ positively selected. These receptors were taken from a man younger than 30 in good health. Some clones in this sample may be carry-over from other donors' samples.

The chain recombines TRBV11-2 with TRBJ2-7; TRBD1 matches 8 bases. Germline-derived CDR1 and CDR2 are SGHAT and FQNNGV. V was pared by 4 bases and J by 3 bases, with 11 bases of the junction left unmatched. The CDR3 length is 16 residues. The CDR3 region is CASSYRLTGGGYEQYF. In nucleotides, the CDR3 is TGTGCCAGCAGCTACCGGCTTACAGGGGGTGGCTACGAGCAGTACTTC.

The chain links TRBV20-1 to TRBJ1-4; D unclear. The V gene's germline CDR1 is DFQATT and CDR2 SNEGSKA (reference sequence). CDR3 length: 11 amino acids. V was shortened by 2 bases and J by 8 bases, with 6 bases between the two germline ends. The CDR3 loop reads CSARPVEKLFF. The DNA for the CDR3 is TGCAGTGCTAGACCAGTCGAAAAACTGTTTTTT.

In its sample, this clone was seen once. This rearrangement joins TRBV7-6 to TRBJ2-5, with 8 bases that match TRBD1. The CDR3 runs 18 residues. Trimming cost V 3 bases and J 0 bases; bases outside gene matches: 12. Germline V gives CDR1 SGHVS, CDR2 FNYEAQ. CDR3 loop: CASSFLGGQGPYQETQYF. For the CDR3, the DNA is TGTGCCAGCAGCTTCTTGGGTGGACAGGGACCCTACCAAGAGACCCAGTACTTC.

The chain carries TRBV6-1 and TRBJ1-1; D unresolved. The V gene lost 2 bases and the J gene lost 11 bases, with 15 bases spanning the gap. The CDR3 runs to 13 residues. CDR1 MNHNS and CDR2 SASEGT come from the germline V gene. CDR3 residues: CASSEPAGPGAFF. CDR3 nucleotides: TGTGCCAGCAGTGAACCTGCTGGGCCCGGGGCTTTCTTT.

The rearrangement joins TRBV5-4 to TRBJ2-5; D call uncertain. The length of the CDR3 is 15 residues. Trimming shortened V by 4 bases and J by 2 bases, and 15 bases separated the two germline ends. Germline CDR1 SGHNT, CDR2 YYREEE (reference sequence). The DNA of the CDR3 is TGTGCCAGCAGCCTAAAGGATTGGTTTCAAGAGACCCAGTACTTC. Translated: CASSLKDWFQETQYF.

The rearrangement joins TRBV27 to TRBJ2-3; 8 bases agree with TRBD1. Per germline, CDR1 MNHEY and CDR2 SMNVEV (reference sequence). Trimming at V came to 5 bases and at J to 5 bases, leaving 12 bases not matched to a gene. The CDR3 totals 16 residues. This chain's CDR3 is CASSLRTGRRGDTQYF. CDR3 nucleotide sequence: TGTGCCAGCAGTCTACGGACAGGGAGGAGGGGAGATACGCAGTATTTT.

The rearrangement links TRBV19 to TRBJ2-5; maybe TRBD2 (6 bases). Germline CDR1 reads LNHDA; CDR2 reads SQIVND (reference sequence). Trimming removed 6 bases at V and 2 bases at J, with 10 bases between. CDR3 length equals 13 residues. CDR3 sequence: CASSRSGQETQYF. CDR3 nucleotide sequence: TGTGCCAGTAGCCGAAGCGGGCAAGAGACCCAGTACTTC.

This chain links TRBV7-2 with TRBJ2-7; 11 positions match TRBD2. The V and J ends lost 3 bases and 5 bases, in that order; junction bases with no gene match: 9. Per the germline V gene, CDR1 is SGHTA and CDR2 is FQGNSA. This CDR3 is built from 16 residues. The CDR3 DNA reads as TGTGCCAGCAGCTTGGGACTAGCGGTGGGGGGCCACGAGCAGTACTTC. Encoded protein: CASSLGLAVGGHEQYF.

The chain combines TRBV4-3 with TRBJ2-5; 9 bases agree with TRBD2. Looked up from germline, CDR1 is LGHNA and CDR2 is YSLEER. V lost 0 bases to trimming and J lost 3 bases; unmatched junction nucleotides: 14. The CDR3 covers 19 residues. The CDR3 spells CASSQEPWVAGDYKETQYF. CDR3 bases: TGCGCCAGCAGCCAAGAACCGTGGGTAGCGGGAGACTACAAAGAGACCCAGTACTTC.

The CDR3 DNA reads as TGCGCCAGCAGCTTAGGGGGAGCGGTCCACAATGAGCAGTTCTTC. This gives the protein CASSLGGAVHNEQFF. The rearrangement uses TRBV5-1 and TRBJ2-1, with a weak D call TRBD1 (6 bases). V gave up 2 bases and J gave up 5 bases, with 14 bases separating them. Per the germline V gene, CDR1 is SGHRS and CDR2 is YFSETQ. The CDR3 totals 15 residues.

The V and J genes are TRBV6-5 and TRBJ1-1, with a possible D match to TRBD1 (6 bases). Germline V lookup: CDR1 MNHEY, CDR2 SVGAGI. The CDR3 spans 16 residues. The germline V and J ends were trimmed by 2 bases and 0 bases, with 13 bases remaining between them. The CDR3 reads CASSYQVGQMNTEAFF. In DNA form, the CDR3 reads TGTGCCAGCAGTTACCAGGTTGGACAGATGAACACTGAAGCTTTCTTT.

The chain recombines TRBV6-6 with TRBJ2-1; unclear D gene. This CDR3 region has 12 residues. The V end lost 5 bases, the J end lost 10 bases, and 12 bases lay between the germline ends. Germline V lookup: CDR1 MNHNY, CDR2 SVGAGI (reference sequence). CDR3 in amino acids: CASSPLGLEQFF. The CDR3 nucleotides read TGTGCCAGCAGTCCCTTAGGGCTAGAGCAGTTCTTC.

Regarding this clone: The sample contains more than one DNA sequence encoding this CDR3. The chain links TRBV7-2 to TRBJ1-1; D is unclear. CDR1 is SGHTA and CDR2 is FQGNSA in the germline V gene. Trimming took off 3 bases at V and 3 bases at J, with 11 bases between the two ends. The CDR3 consists of 14 residues. In DNA, the CDR3 is TGTGCCAGCAGCTTGCTACGTGGGGACACTGAAGCTTTCTTT. This translates into CASSLLRGDTEAFF.

The chain carries TRBV19 and TRBJ1-2; no definite D call. Deletions cut 5 bases from V and 7 bases from J, with 11 bases between. This CDR3 has 12 residues. Germline loops: CDR1 LNHDA, CDR2 SQIVND (reference sequence). This CDR3 reads CASSPGRTGYTF. The CDR3 DNA sequence: TGTGCCAGTAGTCCGGGGAGGACTGGCTACACCTTC.

The chain carries TRBV28 and TRBJ1-2; D is perhaps TRBD1 (5 bases). CDR3 length equals 13 residues. V was trimmed by 7 bases and J by 8 bases, leaving 17 bases between them. Germline CDR1 and CDR2: MDHEN and SYDVKM. This CDR3 reads CASIEQGARGYTF. The CDR3 coding sequence is TGTGCCAGCATCGAGCAGGGTGCTAGGGGCTACACCTTC.

This rearrangement joins TRBV19 to TRBJ1-3; 7 nucleotides match TRBD1. In germline, CDR1 is LNHDA, CDR2 SQIVND (reference sequence). The ends lost 4 bases at V and 1 base at J; junction bases unmatched: 7. This CDR3 is built from 16 residues. For the CDR3, the DNA is TGTGCCAGTAGTACACAAACCAGGGGGTCTGGAAACACCATATATTTT. Translation gives CASSTQTRGSGNTIYF.

The genes are TRBV5-6 and TRBJ2-7; 7 bases map to TRBD2. There are 14 residues in the CDR3. V lost 1 base to trimming and J lost 3 bases; unmatched junction nucleotides: 4. CDR1 is SGHDT, CDR2 YYEEEE, per germline. CDR3 in amino acids: CASSLFLADYEQYF. Here the CDR3 DNA reads TGTGCCAGCAGCTTGTTCCTAGCGGACTACGAGCAGTACTTC.

The chain is built from TRBV5-1 and TRBJ2-5; 9 bases line up with TRBD2. The CDR3 spans 17 residues. Germline V lookup: CDR1 SGHRS, CDR2 YFSETQ. The J segment lost 5 bases and the V segment lost 0 bases, leaving 11 bases of the junction unmatched. The CDR3 nucleotides read TGCGCCAGCAGCTTGGGGGTTAGCGGGAGCAGACTTGAGACCCAGTACTTC. Encoded protein: CASSLGVSGSRLETQYF.

A few counts support this clone. The rearrangement uses TRBV15 and TRBJ2-2, with D possibly being TRBD1 (5 bases). The CDR3 totals 13 residues. The germline gives CDR1 LNHNV, CDR2 YYDKDF (reference sequence). V gave up 5 bases and J gave up 6 bases, with 10 bases separating them. CDR3 nucleotides: TGTGCCACCAGCCCCAGGGCCGCCGGGGAGCTGTTTTTT. This translates into CATSPRAAGELFF.

This clone was seen a handful of times. This CDR3 is also generated by other DNA sequences in the sample. The chain joins TRBV5-5 to TRBJ2-7; D remains ambiguous. The V gene lost 1 base and the J gene lost 3 bases, with 2 bases spanning the gap. The CDR3 runs 11 residues. Germline V gene data show CDR1 as SGHKS and CDR2 as YYEKEE (reference sequence). The CDR3 DNA follows: TGTGCCAGCAGCTTGAACTACGAGCAGTACTTC. Encoded protein: CASSLNYEQYF. Together with reference TRBV5-5 and TRBJ2-7, the CDR3 gives the full variable domain: DAGVTQSPTHLIKTRGQQVTLRCSPISGHKSVSWYQQVLGQGPQFIFQYYEKEERGRGNFPDRFSARQFPNYSSELNVNALLLGDSALYLCASSLNYEQYFGPGTRLTVT.

V usage is TRBV5-1 and J usage is TRBJ2-7; the D is unclear. Trimming took 0 bases from V and 6 from J, leaving 16 bases between them. CDR1 and CDR2 from the germline V gene are SGHRS and YFSETQ. The length of the CDR3 is 15 residues. The CDR3 here is CASSLEGQSLGEQYF. CDR3 DNA sequence: TGCGCCAGCAGCTTGGAGGGTCAATCCCTGGGCGAGCAGTACTTC.

This chain uses TRBV25-1 with TRBJ2-2; D unresolved. CDR3 length: 15 residues. Between the trimmed V and J ends, which lost 3 bases and 1 base, there was a span of 9 bases. Germline V CDR1 and CDR2: MGHDK, SYGVNS. This chain's CDR3 is CASSEALKNTGELFF. CDR3 DNA sequence: TGTGCCAGCAGTGAGGCCCTAAAGAACACCGGGGAGCTGTTTTTT.

V is TRBV7-2 and J is TRBJ1-2; D may be TRBD1 (6 bases). The V end lost 5 bases, the J end lost 4 bases, and 14 bases lay between the germline ends. The CDR3 sequence is 14 residues long. Germline CDR1 reads SGHTA; CDR2 reads FQGNSA. DNA for the CDR3: TGTGCCAGCAGCCGACCGCAGGGGCTCTATGGCTACACCTTC. Protein: CASSRPQGLYGYTF. The whole variable domain, remainder taken from reference TRBV7-2 and TRBJ1-2, is GAGVSQSPSNKVTEKGKDVELRCDPISGHTALYWYRQSLGQGLEFLIYFQGNSAPDKSGLPSDRFSAERTGGSVSTLTIQRTQQEDSAVYLCASSRPQGLYGYTFGSGTRLTVV.

J is TRBJ1-2 and V is TRBV28; 9 bases align to TRBD1. This CDR3 has 15 residues. The germline V gene encodes CDR1 MDHEN and CDR2 SYDVKM. J lost 4 bases, V lost 5 bases, and 8 bases had no gene match. The CDR3 DNA reads TGTGCCAGCAGTAACAGGGGGCCAAATCTCTATGGCTACACCTTC. Residues: CASSNRGPNLYGYTF.

V is TRBV14 and J is TRBJ2-7; either TRBD1 or TRBD2 may fit D (5 bases each). The ends were cut back, 3 bases at V and 3 bases at J, with 9 bases in the middle. Germline V gives CDR1 SGHDN, CDR2 FVKESK. The CDR3 extends over 13 amino acids. The CDR3 coding sequence is TGTGCCAGCAGCCAGGGGACCCACTACGAGCAGTACTTC. It is translated as CASSQGTHYEQYF.

The chain joins TRBV5-1 to TRBJ2-5; D gene ambiguous. The germline V gene has CDR1 SGHRS and CDR2 YFSETQ. Trimming pared 4 bases from V and 1 base from J, leaving 14 bases between. CDR3 length: 15 amino acids. CDR3 coding DNA: TGCGCCAGCAGCACTGGAAAACAAACCCAAGAGACCCAGTACTTC. Amino acid sequence: CASSTGKQTQETQYF.

The rearrangement joins TRBV7-3 to TRBJ2-3; 8 nucleotides match TRBD1. CDR1 is SGHTA, CDR2 FQGTGA, per germline. The CDR3 totals 14 residues. V lost 3 bases and J lost 4; bases outside the gene matches: 3. CDR3: CASSLDRDADTQYF. The CDR3 DNA follows: TGTGCCAGCAGCTTGGACAGGGACGCAGATACGCAGTATTTT.

The chain couples TRBV6-1 to TRBJ1-5; D might be TRBD1 (5 bases). The CDR3 is 16 amino acids. Trimming stripped 4 bases from V and 2 bases from J, with 15 bases between. Looked up from germline, CDR1 is MNHNS and CDR2 is SASEGT. The CDR3 DNA sequence: TGTGCCAGCAGTGTGGTATTGACGGGGGGCAATCAGCCCCAGCATTTT. It codes for CASSVVLTGGNQPQHF.

The chain combines TRBV7-8 with TRBJ2-7; 7 nucleotides match TRBD2. Trimming removed 6 bases from V and 4 bases from J; junction bases left unmatched: 6. CDR3 length equals 13 residues. Germline V gene lookup returns CDR1 SGHVS and CDR2 FQNEAQ. CDR3 nucleotide sequence: TGTGCCAGCAGTCGGGAGGTTAAGTACGAGCAGTACTTC. It is translated as CASSREVKYEQYF.

The rearrangement joins TRBV7-8 to TRBJ1-4, with unresolved D. Germline CDR1 and CDR2: SGHVS and FQNEAQ. There are 13 residues in the CDR3. V gave up 3 bases and J gave up 5 bases, with 7 bases separating them. The CDR3 sequence: CASSFMVNEKLFF. CDR3 bases: TGTGCCAGCAGCTTTATGGTGAATGAAAAACTGTTTTTT.

The chain has TRBV11-2 and TRBJ1-2; D is possibly TRBD1 (5 bases). Trimming took off 6 bases at V and 2 bases at J, with 19 bases between the two ends. The germline CDR1 and CDR2 sequences are SGHAT and FQNNGV. CDR3 length: 16 amino acids. The CDR3 sequence is CASSNTAGAQNYGYTF. For the CDR3, the DNA is TGTGCCAGCAGTAACACGGCCGGGGCTCAAAACTATGGCTACACCTTC.